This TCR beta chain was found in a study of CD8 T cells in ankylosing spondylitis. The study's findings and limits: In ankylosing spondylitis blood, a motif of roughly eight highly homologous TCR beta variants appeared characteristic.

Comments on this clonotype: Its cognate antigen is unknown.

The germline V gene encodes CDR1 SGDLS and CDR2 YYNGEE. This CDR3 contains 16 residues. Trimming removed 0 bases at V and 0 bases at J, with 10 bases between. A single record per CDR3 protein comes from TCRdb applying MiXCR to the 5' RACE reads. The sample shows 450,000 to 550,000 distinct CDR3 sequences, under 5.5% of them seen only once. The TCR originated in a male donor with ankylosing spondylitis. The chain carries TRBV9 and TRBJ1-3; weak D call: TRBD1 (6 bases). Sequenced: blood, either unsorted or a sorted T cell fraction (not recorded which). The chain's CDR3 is CASSVASQGSGNTIYF. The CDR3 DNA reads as TGTGCCAGCAGCGTAGCCTCACAGGGCTCTGGAAACACCATATATTTT.